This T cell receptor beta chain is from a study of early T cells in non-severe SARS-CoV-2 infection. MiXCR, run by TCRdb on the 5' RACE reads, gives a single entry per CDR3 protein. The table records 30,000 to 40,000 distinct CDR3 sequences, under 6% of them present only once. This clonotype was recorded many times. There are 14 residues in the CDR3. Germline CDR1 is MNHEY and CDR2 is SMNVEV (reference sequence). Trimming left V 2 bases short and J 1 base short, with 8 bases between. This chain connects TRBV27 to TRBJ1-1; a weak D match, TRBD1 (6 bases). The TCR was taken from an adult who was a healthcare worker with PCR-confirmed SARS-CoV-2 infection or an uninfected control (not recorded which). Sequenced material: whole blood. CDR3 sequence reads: CASSLGGANTEAFF. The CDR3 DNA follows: TGTGCCAGCAGTTTAGGGGGGGCGAACACTGAAGCTTTCTTT.